Reported below is one TCR beta chain. Its specificity is not known. V was pared by 1 base and J by 5 bases, with 9 bases of the junction left unmatched. Germline CDR1 and CDR2: DFQATT and SNEGSKA (reference sequence). This CDR3 is built from 16 residues. TCRdb redid the calling of the 5' RACE reads with MiXCR, one entry per CDR3 protein. The sample gives about 470,000 distinct CDR3 sequences, roughly 25% of which show up once; roughly an eighth is in the top ten. The data were taken from a study of T-cell memory formation after mild COVID-19. General study results and limits: Contracting CD8+ clones were enriched in EMRA, CD4+ mainly in CM and EM.

The sequence was obtained from an adult woman who had mild COVID-19 (a few samples of this study predate the infection). Cell type and time point are not known. The rearrangement joins TRBV20-1 to TRBJ2-5; TRBD2 matches 11 bases. Material for sequencing was PBMCs or a T cell subset sorted from them (not recorded which). This chain's CDR3 is CSARGRLLAGDETQYF. The CDR3 DNA reads TGCAGTGCTAGAGGAAGACTACTAGCGGGAGATGAGACCCAGTACTTC.